A selection of T cell receptor beta chains follows, all from one sample in a study of T cell responses to AZD1222 COVID-19 vaccine. The data were produced by immunoSEQ multiplex PCR, yet TCRdb's version contains in-frame clones alone and is incomplete. Of tens of thousands of clones listed, under 95% are singletons. The sequenced sample was peripheral blood, obtained on day 0 of AZD1222 vaccination. These TCRs come from an adult in good health. CDR3s include the opening cysteine and the closing phenylalanine or tryptophan. A D gene is named only where the DNA matches it firmly. Rows give clone size only sometimes, using once, few, many, or a class for an expanded clone.

v_gene: TRBV3-1/TRBV3-2
j_gene: TRBJ2-7
abundance: -
d_gene: -
CDR3aa: CASRQGTSYEQYF
CDR3nt: TGTGCCAGCAGACAGGGGACTTCCTACGAGCAGTACTTC

v_gene: TRBV19
j_gene: TRBJ2-1
abundance: -
d_gene: TRBD1
CDR3aa: CASSDRGLDEQFF
CDR3nt: TGTGCCAGTAGTGACAGGGGGCTGGATGAGCAGTTCTTC

v_gene: TRBV23-1
j_gene: TRBJ2-7
abundance: -
d_gene: -
CDR3aa: CASCSQSKYEQYF
CDR3nt: TGCGCCAGTTGCAGTCAGAGTAAATACGAGCAGTACTTC

v_gene: TRBV29-1
j_gene: TRBJ1-4
abundance: -
d_gene: TRBD1
CDR3aa: CSWDSFNEKLFF
CDR3nt: TGCAGCTGGGACAGCTTTAATGAAAAACTGTTTTTT

v_gene: TRBV11-3
j_gene: TRBJ2-1
abundance: once
d_gene: -
CDR3aa: CASSSGLALLDEQFF
CDR3nt: TGTGCCAGCAGCTCGGGACTGGCCCTCTTGGATGAGCAGTTCTTC

v_gene: TRBV7-9
j_gene: TRBJ2-7
abundance: -
d_gene: TRBD1
CDR3aa: CASSSRTGLTSYEQYF
CDR3nt: TGTGCCAGCAGCTCAAGGACAGGGCTTACCTCCTACGAGCAGTACTTC

v_gene: TRBV29-1
j_gene: TRBJ2-7
abundance: -
d_gene: -
CDR3aa: CSVVPRGNPYEQYF
CDR3nt: TGCAGCGTTGTACCCAGGGGTAACCCCTACGAGCAGTACTTC

v_gene: TRBV4-2
j_gene: TRBJ2-2
abundance: -
d_gene: TRBD1
CDR3aa: CASSPGTGTYTGELFF
CDR3nt: TGTGCCAGCAGCCCGGGGACAGGTACTTACACCGGGGAGCTGTTTTTT

v_gene: TRBV5-1
j_gene: TRBJ2-7
abundance: -
d_gene: TRBD2
CDR3aa: CASSPMASGGRSYEQYF
CDR3nt: TGCGCCAGCAGCCCCATGGCTAGCGGGGGGCGGTCCTACGAGCAGTACTTC

v_gene: TRBV4-2
j_gene: TRBJ1-5
abundance: few
d_gene: -
CDR3aa: CASSQDNNQPQHF
CDR3nt: TGTGCCAGCAGCCAAGACAACAATCAGCCCCAGCATTTT

v_gene: TRBV10-3
j_gene: TRBJ1-2
abundance: -
d_gene: -
CDR3aa: CAIRPFGGRDYGYTF
CDR3nt: TGTGCCATCAGGCCCTTTGGGGGGAGGGACTATGGCTACACCTTC

v_gene: TRBV27
j_gene: TRBJ1-1
abundance: -
d_gene: -
CDR3aa: CASSYGQSTEAFF
CDR3nt: TGTGCCAGCAGTTATGGACAGAGCACTGAAGCTTTCTTT

v_gene: TRBV13
j_gene: TRBJ1-2
abundance: once
d_gene: -
CDR3aa: CASSLGEGLGYGYTF
CDR3nt: TGTGCCAGCAGCTTAGGGGAGGGGCTGGGGTATGGCTACACCTTC

v_gene: TRBV4-1
j_gene: TRBJ2-4
abundance: few
d_gene: TRBD1
CDR3aa: CASSQGQGTKNIQYF
CDR3nt: TGCGCCAGCAGCCAGGGACAGGGGACCAAAAACATTCAGTACTTC

v_gene: TRBV2
j_gene: TRBJ1-6
abundance: -
d_gene: -
CDR3aa: CASRVGDSPLHF
CDR3nt: TGTGCCAGCAGAGTGGGGGATTCACCCCTCCACTTT

v_gene: TRBV7-3
j_gene: TRBJ2-5
abundance: -
d_gene: -
CDR3aa: CASSLLGTQETQYF
CDR3nt: TGTGCCAGCAGCTTGCTAGGAACCCAAGAGACCCAGTACTTC

v_gene: TRBV6-2/TRBV6-3
j_gene: TRBJ1-4
abundance: -
d_gene: -
CDR3aa: CASSYPPGRTATNEKLFF
CDR3nt: TGTGCCAGCAGTTACCCGCCGGGACGGACTGCAACTAATGAAAAACTGTTTTTT

v_gene: TRBV6-2/TRBV6-3
j_gene: TRBJ1-1
abundance: -
d_gene: -
CDR3aa: CASSSSGISFTEAFF
CDR3nt: TGTGCCAGCAGTTCCTCAGGGATTAGTTTCACTGAAGCTTTCTTT

v_gene: TRBV9
j_gene: TRBJ2-2
abundance: -
d_gene: -
CDR3aa: CASSVASGELFF
CDR3nt: TGTGCCAGCAGCGTAGCTTCCGGGGAGCTGTTTTTT

v_gene: TRBV5-1
j_gene: TRBJ2-5
abundance: -
d_gene: TRBD1
CDR3aa: CASSRGQGGQETQYF
CDR3nt: TGCGCCAGCAGCCGTGGACAGGGTGGGCAAGAGACCCAGTACTTC

v_gene: TRBV4-1
j_gene: TRBJ2-7
abundance: -
d_gene: TRBD1
CDR3aa: CASSQARDRPYEQYF
CDR3nt: TGCGCCAGCAGCCAAGCCAGGGACAGACCCTACGAGCAGTACTTC

v_gene: TRBV7-9
j_gene: TRBJ1-4
abundance: -
d_gene: -
CDR3aa: CASSLAGTNEKLFF
CDR3nt: TGTGCCAGCAGCCTGGCAGGAACTAATGAAAAACTGTTTTTT

v_gene: TRBV5-4
j_gene: TRBJ2-7
abundance: -
d_gene: TRBD1
CDR3aa: CASSFEGAREQYF
CDR3nt: TGTGCCAGCAGCTTTGAGGGGGCGAGGGAGCAGTACTTC

v_gene: TRBV28
j_gene: TRBJ2-3
abundance: -
d_gene: TRBD1
CDR3aa: CASSSTGQGFPDTQYF
CDR3nt: TGTGCCAGCAGTTCAACGGGACAGGGGTTCCCAGATACGCAGTATTTT

v_gene: TRBV18
j_gene: TRBJ1-1
abundance: -
d_gene: -
CDR3aa: CASSPGENTEAFF
CDR3nt: TGTGCCAGCTCACCGGGAGAAAACACTGAAGCTTTCTTT

v_gene: TRBV4-1
j_gene: TRBJ2-1
abundance: -
d_gene: -
CDR3aa: CASSQPLGANEQFF
CDR3nt: TGCGCCAGCAGCCAACCGCTAGGAGCGAATGAGCAGTTCTTC

v_gene: TRBV7-8
j_gene: TRBJ2-7
abundance: -
d_gene: -
CDR3aa: CASSLAGTLPYEQYF
CDR3nt: TGTGCCAGCAGCTTAGCGGGGACACTACCCTACGAGCAGTACTTC

v_gene: TRBV5-5
j_gene: TRBJ1-1
abundance: -
d_gene: -
CDR3aa: CASSAGSRDDEAFF
CDR3nt: TGTGCCAGCAGTGCAGGGTCCAGGGATGATGAAGCTTTCTTT

v_gene: TRBV2
j_gene: TRBJ1-2
abundance: -
d_gene: TRBD1
CDR3aa: CASSETQGVNGYTF
CDR3nt: TGTGCCAGCAGTGAAACGCAGGGGGTAAATGGCTACACCTTC

v_gene: TRBV6-5
j_gene: TRBJ1-5
abundance: -
d_gene: -
CDR3aa: CASSPIDSRNQPQHF
CDR3nt: TGTGCCAGCAGTCCGATCGACAGCCGCAATCAGCCCCAGCATTTT

v_gene: TRBV11-2
j_gene: TRBJ1-2
abundance: -
d_gene: -
CDR3aa: CASSALRGGRTAYGYTF
CDR3nt: TGTGCCAGCAGCGCCCTTAGGGGGGGGCGGACAGCATATGGCTACACCTTC

v_gene: TRBV6-6
j_gene: TRBJ1-2
abundance: -
d_gene: TRBD1
CDR3aa: CASSPTGGEGYTF
CDR3nt: TGTGCCAGCAGCCCAACAGGGGGAGAAGGCTACACCTTC

v_gene: TRBV3-1/TRBV3-2
j_gene: TRBJ1-5
abundance: -
d_gene: -
CDR3aa: CASSQEARGVIPQPQHF
CDR3nt: TGTGCCAGCAGCCAAGAAGCTCGGGGGGTTATCCCACAGCCCCAGCATTTT

v_gene: TRBV19
j_gene: TRBJ2-3
abundance: -
d_gene: TRBD2
CDR3aa: CASSTKRGGPNTQYF
CDR3nt: TGTGCCAGTAGTACGAAGCGGGGGGGCCCGAATACGCAGTATTTT

v_gene: TRBV13
j_gene: TRBJ1-3
abundance: -
d_gene: -
CDR3aa: CASRRRQPPGNTIYF
CDR3nt: TGTGCCAGCCGCCGGCGGCAACCCCCTGGAAACACCATATATTTT